This paragraph covers one T cell receptor beta chain sequence. Antigen: not known. Just one base apart from a much larger clone, this may be a read error. The sample is drawn from a study of read filtering for tumor transcriptome and immune sequencing. About the study: R-ISS stage counts were under 10 for I, about 15 for II, 7 for III. TCR-mapped reads were about 3.5 to 11 million with IR-seq versus about 80 to 1273 with RNA-seq. Overall study results and limits: Compared with RNA-seq, IR-seq gave much higher clonotype depth and reliability. Correlation between methods rose after single-read clonotypes were removed.

From about 400 ng of RNA, a library with molecular barcoded alpha/delta and beta/gamma adaptors was made. TCRdb analysed the reads with MiXCR anew, one entry per CDR3 protein. The data contain roughly 68,000 distinct CDR3 sequences, around 13% of them seen just once; the ten biggest clones take up about 42%. Looked up from germline, CDR1 is SGHAT and CDR2 is FQNNGV. The CDR3 totals 14 residues. V was shortened by 8 bases and J by 7 bases, with 18 bases between the two germline ends. The sample taken for sequencing was a population of CD138-negative cells sorted from bone marrow. The chain recombines TRBV11-2 with TRBJ2-1; D perhaps matches TRBD2 (5 bases). The TCR sequence derives from a donor over 35 with multiple myeloma. DNA of the CDR3: TGTGCCAGCGGCACCTTTGAGGGCTGGAATGAGCAGTTCTTC. This sequence encodes CASGTFEGWNEQFF. Using reference TRBV11-2 and TRBJ2-1 for the parts outside the CDR3, the full variable domain is EAGVAQSPRYKIIEKRQSVAFWCNPISGHATLYWYQQILGQGPKLLIQFQNNGVVDDSQLPKDRFSAERLKGVDSTLKIQPAKLEDSAVYLCASGTFEGWNEQFFGPGTRLTVL.